The clone carrying this T cell receptor beta chain was picked up a small number of times. Antigen specificity is unknown. The data stem from a study of early T cells in non-severe SARS-CoV-2 infection. Study summary: The input, bulk RNA from unsorted whole blood, was sequenced, and chains were unpaired. Study results and limitations: VDJdb matching favored anti-spike CD8 responses, missing private and CD4 specificities.

Germline V gene sequence: CDR1 SGHVS, CDR2 FQNEAQ. With 5 bases removed from V and 9 bases from J, the gap between germline ends came to 17 bases. The CDR3 sequence is 14 residues long. cDNA molecules, individually, were tagged with unique molecular identifiers. Each CDR3 protein gets one entry after TCRdb re-called the 5' RACE reads with MiXCR. Of approximately 120,000 distinct CDR3 sequences listed, 15% are singletons. The origin of this receptor is an adult who was a healthcare worker with PCR-confirmed SARS-CoV-2 infection or an uninfected control (not recorded which). The rearrangement uses TRBV7-8 and TRBJ2-1; D is ambiguous. The source material was whole blood. The CDR3 DNA reads as TGTGCCAGCAGCCAGGAGTCCTTACGCGGTGAGCAGTTCTTC. It encodes CASSQESLRGEQFF.